This T cell receptor beta chain was sequenced for a study of Ad26.COV2.S vaccination and SARS-CoV-2 variants. Notes on the study in general: In vaccinated individuals, spike-specific CD8+ and CD4+ T cell responses reportedly displayed substantial breadth.

TCRdb keeps only in-frame clones here, not all; method: immunoSEQ multiplex PCR. The sample lists about 450,000 clones, approximately 92% occurring once. The CDR3 runs to 16 residues. V dropped 0 bases and J dropped 4; count of bases not matched to a gene: 4. The germline V gene has CDR1 MGHRA and CDR2 YSYEKL. The treatment here: about 20 received Ad26.COV2.S at low or high dose, single or two shots; roughly 5 received placebo; per-sample allocation not given. Samples analyzed were those drawn on day 63 after the first vaccine or placebo injection. Donation came from an adult in Boston who was aged 18-55 years. As to this clone: What it binds is not known.

The receptor was isolated from a person between 18 and 65 years old who received the Ad26.COV2.S COVID-19 vaccine or a placebo. The genes are TRBV4-1 and TRBJ2-1, with TRBD2 matching 9 bases. The sample in question was peripheral blood, obtained in a trial of Ad26.COV2.S vaccine versus placebo. This CDR3 reads CASSQDPSGVYNEQFF. The CDR3, as DNA: TGCGCCAGCAGCCAAGATCCTAGCGGGGTATACAATGAGCAGTTCTTC.